This TCR beta chain was retrieved from a study of shared clonotypes between healthy human individuals. Trimming took 6 bases from V and 5 from J; bases not matched to a gene: 4. Germline V gives CDR1 MNHEY, CDR2 SVGAGI. The CDR3 consists of 15 residues. TCRdb's table, derived via immunoSEQ multiplex PCR, lists solely in-frame clones and lacks some. Found here are some 1 million clones, about three quarters of them singletons; the top ten hold less than 1.5%. The TCR sequence derives from a man aged 18 to 29 in good health. The gene calls are TRBV6-5 and TRBJ2-7; 16 positions match TRBD2. Sequences were obtained from memory CD4+ T cells sorted from blood. As for subset: CD45RA-negative fraction. CDR3 nucleotide sequence: TGTGCCAGCAGGGGACTAGCGGGAGGGAGAAACGAGCAGTACTTC. This gives the protein CASRGLAGGRNEQYF.